Reported below is one T cell receptor beta chain. Trimming took off 1 base at V and 6 bases at J, with 10 bases between the two ends. From germline, CDR1 is SGHTA and CDR2 FQGNSA. The CDR3 is 13 amino acids. Clones were sequenced by immunoSEQ multiplex PCR, and TCRdb holds only the in-frame ones, with some missing. This table holds under 90,000 clones, around 83% found once. This entry belongs to a study of blood T cell repertoires in COVID-19. On the study more broadly: Samples taken during acute and convalescent COVID-19 were collected in the United States, Italy and Spain.

The clonotype comes from a man of 80 years or more with acute or convalescent COVID-19. The sample was peripheral blood. The V gene is TRBV7-2, the J gene TRBJ2-7; possible D gene TRBD2, 5 bases. The CDR3 is CASSLDRGIEQYF. The CDR3 coding sequence is TGTGCCAGCAGCTTAGATAGAGGGATCGAGCAGTACTTC.